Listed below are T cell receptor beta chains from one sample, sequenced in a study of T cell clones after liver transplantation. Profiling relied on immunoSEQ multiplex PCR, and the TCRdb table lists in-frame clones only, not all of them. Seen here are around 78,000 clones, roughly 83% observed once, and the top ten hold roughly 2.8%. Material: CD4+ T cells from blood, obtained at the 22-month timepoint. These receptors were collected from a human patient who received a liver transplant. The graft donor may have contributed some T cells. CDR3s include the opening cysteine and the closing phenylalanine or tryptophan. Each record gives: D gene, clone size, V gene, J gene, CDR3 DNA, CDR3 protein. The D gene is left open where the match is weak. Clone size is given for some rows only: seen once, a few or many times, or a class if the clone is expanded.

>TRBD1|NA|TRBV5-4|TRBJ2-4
TGTGCCAGCAGCTTGAGGACAGGTGAAAACATTCAGTACTTC
CASSLRTGENIQYF
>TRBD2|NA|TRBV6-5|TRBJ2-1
TGTGCCAGCAGTTCCAGGACTAGCGGATCCTACAATGAGCAGTTCTTC
CASSSRTSGSYNEQFF
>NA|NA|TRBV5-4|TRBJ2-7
TGTGCCAGCAGCTTGGAGGCTTCCGGGACACCTTCCTACGAGCAGTACTTC
CASSLEASGTPSYEQYF
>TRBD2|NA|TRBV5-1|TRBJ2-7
TGCGCCAGCAGCTTGGAAACTAGCGGGGGTTACGAGCAGTACTTC
CASSLETSGGYEQYF
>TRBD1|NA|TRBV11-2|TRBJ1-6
TGTGCCAGCAGCTTAGTTAGAGGGGGCGCGGATAATTCACCCCTCCACTTT
CASSLVRGGADNSPLHF
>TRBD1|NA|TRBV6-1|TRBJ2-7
TGTGCCAGCAGTCCCGGGACAGCTGGCTACGAGCAGTACTTC
CASSPGTAGYEQYF
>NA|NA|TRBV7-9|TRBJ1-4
TGTGCCAGCAGCTTGGAGTCAGGCTTTAATGAAAAACTGTTTTTT
CASSLESGFNEKLFF
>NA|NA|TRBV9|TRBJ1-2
TGTGCCAGCAGCGTAGACGTCCTTAACTATGGCTACACCTTC
CASSVDVLNYGYTF
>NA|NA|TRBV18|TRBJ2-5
TGTGCCAGCTCACCACTCGGAGAGACCCAGTACTTC
CASSPLGETQYF
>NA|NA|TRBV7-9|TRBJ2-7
TGTGCCAGCAGCCCCGTCCGGGCCGAGCAGTACTTC
CASSPVRAEQYF
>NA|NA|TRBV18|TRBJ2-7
TGTGCCAGCTCACCACAGCAAGCCTCCTACGAGCAGTACTTC
CASSPQQASYEQYF
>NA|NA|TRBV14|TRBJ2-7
TGTGCCAGCAGCTCGACAGTAACCTACGAGCAGTACTTC
CASSSTVTYEQYF
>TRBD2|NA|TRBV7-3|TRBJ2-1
TGTGCCAGCAGCTTATCCCGGACTAGCGGGAGGAATGAGCAGTTCTTC
CASSLSRTSGRNEQFF
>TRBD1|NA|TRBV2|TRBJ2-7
TGTGCCAGCAGACCGACAGGGGTAGCGTATGAGCAGTACTTC
CASRPTGVAYEQYF
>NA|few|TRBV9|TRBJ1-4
TGTGCCAGCAGCGCGCAGATTGGGAATAATGAAAAACTGTTTTTT
CASSAQIGNNEKLFF
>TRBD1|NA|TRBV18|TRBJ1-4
TGTGCCAGCTCACCCGGAGGGGGCCTCACTAATGAAAAACTGTTTTTT
CASSPGGGLTNEKLFF
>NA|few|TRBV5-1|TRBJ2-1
TGCGCCAGCAGCAGCGGGACAGCTCACAATGAGCAGTTCTTC
CASSSGTAHNEQFF
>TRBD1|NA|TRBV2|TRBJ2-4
TGTGCCAGCAGGGACAGGGTCACCAAAAACATTCAGTACTTC
CASRDRVTKNIQYF
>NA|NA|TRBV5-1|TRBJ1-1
TGCGCCAGCAGCCCGAATGTGTTCATGAACACTGAAGCTTTCTTT
CASSPNVFMNTEAFF
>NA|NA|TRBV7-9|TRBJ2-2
TGTGCCAGCAGCTCTTCCTGGGGGCGGACGAACACCGGGGAGCTGTTTTTT
CASSSSWGRTNTGELFF
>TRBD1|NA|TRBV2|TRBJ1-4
TGTGCCAGCAGTAAGAACGGACAGGGGAGTGAAAAACTGTTTTTT
CASSKNGQGSEKLFF
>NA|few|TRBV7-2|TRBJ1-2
TGTGCCAGCAGCTTAACCCCACCAACGCGGGGCTACACCTTC
CASSLTPPTRGYTF
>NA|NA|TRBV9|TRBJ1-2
TGTGCCAGCAGCGGAAGGTGGTCCAACTATGGCTACACCTTC
CASSGRWSNYGYTF
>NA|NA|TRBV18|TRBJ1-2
TGTGCCAGCTCATCCTCGACAGCAAACACCTATGGCTACACCTTC
CASSSSTANTYGYTF
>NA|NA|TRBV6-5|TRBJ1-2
TGTGCCAGCAGTCTCCAAGGGGGGGCGCCCTATGGCTACACCTTC
CASSLQGGAPYGYTF
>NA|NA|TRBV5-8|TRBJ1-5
TGTGCCAGCAGCTTTACCCATCAGCCCCAGCATTTT
CASSFTHQPQHF
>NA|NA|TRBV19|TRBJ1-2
TGTGCCAGTAGTGGGGGAGGCTACACCTTC
CASSGGGYTF
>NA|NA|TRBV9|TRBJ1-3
TGTGCCAGCAGACGGGACATCGGGGCTGGAAACACCATATATTTT
CASRRDIGAGNTIYF